This TCR beta chain was captured in a study of OX40 agonist ivuxolimab in advanced cancers. Background on the study: Prior therapy, whether anti-PD-1, anti-PD-L1 or anti-CTLA-4, was allowed, and about 39% had some.

This table comes from immunoSEQ multiplex PCR, and its TCRdb copy is limited to in-frame clones, with some not included. The table has approximately 99,000 clones, 80% to 95% seen once. Whole-study findings and limits: Normalized T-cell clonal expansion was also low in a subset of nonresponders.

Blood specimens came from baseline, cycle 4 day 1, and cycle 7 day 1. Per germline, CDR1 LGHNT and CDR2 FRNRAP. The V segment lost 2 bases and the J segment 1 base; nucleotides outside the gene matches: 11. The CDR3 contains 21 residues. In regard to this clone: The antigen remains unidentified.

The rearrangement uses TRBV12-5 and TRBJ2-4; 16 bases fit TRBD2. This specimen was CD4+ or CD8+ T cells sorted from blood, taken in a trial of the OX40 agonist ivuxolimab. The TCR originated in an adult with an advanced solid tumor such as melanoma, head and neck, liver or kidney cancer. The CDR3 region has the DNA TGTGCTAGTGGTTTGTTCAAGGGACTAGCGGGAGGGCCGGTGGCCAAAAACATTCAGTACTTC. This sequence encodes CASGLFKGLAGGPVAKNIQYF.